This TCR beta chain originates from a study of T cells in Graves' hyperthyroidism and ophthalmopathy. Study overall: Any treatment followed the collection of peripheral blood at initial diagnosis.

Disease duration under 2 months; hyperthyroidism patients were aged 18 to 65. Amplification of TCR beta CDR3 regions used RNA as the template. The HTBI primer set served for first-round RT-PCR of the TCR CDR3. TCRdb fed the multiplex PCR reads into MiXCR, producing one record per CDR3 protein. The table records around 300,000 distinct CDR3 sequences, less than 30% of them present only once. This clonotype has a count of ten or more. Its specificity is not known. Study-wide results and caveats: Blood samples included most of the expanded thyroid clonotypes exceeding 0.001.

Germline-derived CDR1 and CDR2 are MNHEY and SVGEGT. The CDR3 sequence is 12 residues long. The ends were cut back, 2 bases at V and 7 bases at J, with 8 bases in the middle. The sequenced material came from blood. The clonotype originates from a man in his forties or fifties with Graves' hyperthyroidism that later progressed to Graves' ophthalmopathy. V and J are TRBV6-2 or TRBV6-3 and TRBJ1-2; D remains ambiguous. The CDR3 is CASSYGFSGYTF. The CDR3 DNA sequence: TGTGCCAGCAGTTACGGGTTCTCTGGCTACACCTTC.